The 5 T cell receptor beta chains below all came from one sample that was sequenced in a study of response to subunit inactivated influenza vaccine. Each CDR3 protein gets one entry after TCRdb re-called the RT-PCR reads with MiXCR. The sample carries 710,000 or so distinct CDR3 sequences, 15% to 17% recorded once. The source material was PBMCs from blood, sampled about 13 days after vaccination. These receptors were collected from a man over 45 who received an inactivated influenza vaccine.

The V and J genes are TRBV20-1 and TRBJ2-3; unclear D gene. The CDR3 spans 13 residues. The V and J ends lost 0 bases and 3 bases respectively, with 7 bases between them. Germline V gene data show CDR1 as DFQATT and CDR2 as SNEGSKA (reference sequence). The CDR3 sequence is CSARDLRTDTQYF. The CDR3 DNA reads as TGCAGTGCTAGAGATCTCAGAACAGATACGCAGTATTTT.

This clonotype was detected a few times. The rearrangement uses TRBV10-3 and TRBJ2-7, with a possible D match to TRBD2 (5 bases). V lost 0 bases and J lost 5, with 8 bases in between. There are 13 residues in the CDR3. Germline values: CDR1 ENHRY, CDR2 SYGVKD. CDR3 DNA sequence: TGTGCCATCAGTGAGTCTAGCGACCACGAGCAGTACTTC. Encoded protein: CAISESSDHEQYF.

The V call is TRBV9, the J call TRBJ2-3; a weak D match, TRBD2 (6 bases). The CDR3 extends over 16 amino acids. Trimming took off 6 bases at V and 1 base at J, with 18 bases between the two ends. Germline V CDR1 and CDR2: SGDLS, YYNGEE. Here the CDR3 reads CASTGYRDSRTDTQYF. In DNA, the CDR3 is TGTGCCAGCACCGGCTACCGGGACTCTCGCACAGATACGCAGTATTTT.

This chain connects TRBV9 to TRBJ2-2; 8 bases map to TRBD2. Germline values: CDR1 SGDLS, CDR2 YYNGEE. V was pared by 0 bases and J by 1 base, with 5 bases of the junction left unmatched. The length of the CDR3 is 17 residues. This CDR3 reads CASSVGRRGVNTGELFF. The CDR3 DNA is TGTGCCAGCAGCGTAGGCAGGCGGGGGGTGAACACCGGGGAGCTGTTTTTT.

Many counts were recorded for this clonotype. The rearrangement uses TRBV7-3 and TRBJ2-1; 9 nucleotides match TRBD2. The CDR3 is 18 amino acids. The germline gives CDR1 SGHTA, CDR2 FQGTGA. V shed 7 bases, J shed 2 bases, and the junction held 15 bases outside the gene matches. CDR3 residues: CASILSGSSPKPYNEQFF. In DNA form, the CDR3 reads TGTGCCAGCATCCTTAGCGGGAGTAGCCCCAAGCCCTACAATGAGCAGTTCTTC.